These T cell receptor beta chains were read from a single sample in a study of beta chain features in type 1 diabetes. Profiled with immunoSEQ multiplex PCR; TCRdb holds only in-frame clones, not every one. The repertoire holds hundreds of thousands of clones, with 15% to 17% as singletons. Specimen: naive CD4+ T cells from blood. These receptors came from a man in his late teens or twenties in good health. CDR3s include the opening cysteine and the closing phenylalanine or tryptophan. D genes are given only for firm matches. Clone size is given for some rows only: seen once, a few or many times, or a class if the clone is expanded.

d_call,v_call,clone_size,j_call,cdr3_aa,cdr3_nt
.,TRBV9,.,TRBJ2-1,CASSVGGKFEQFF,TGTGCCAGCAGCGTAGGAGGCAAGTTTGAGCAGTTCTTC
.,TRBV18,.,TRBJ2-5,CASSPRVGETQYF,TGTGCCAGCTCACCAAGGGTGGGAGAGACCCAGTACTTC
.,TRBV7-9,few,TRBJ1-6,CASTRITGTGNSPLHF,TGTGCCAGCACCAGAATTACCGGGACGGGCAATTCACCCCTCCACTTT
TRBD1,TRBV29-1,few,TRBJ2-2,CSGGQGNTGELFF,TGCAGCGGCGGACAGGGAAACACCGGGGAGCTGTTTTTT
TRBD2,TRBV5-4,few,TRBJ2-3,CASSFNSGGATDTQYF,TGTGCCAGCAGCTTCAATAGCGGGGGGGCTACAGATACGCAGTATTTT
.,TRBV7-3,few,TRBJ2-6,CASSGGSGANVLTF,TGTGCCAGCAGCGGGGGCTCTGGGGCCAACGTCCTGACTTTC
TRBD1,TRBV2,few,TRBJ1-2,CASRRQGIYGYTF,TGTGCCAGCAGGAGACAGGGTATCTATGGCTACACCTTC
.,TRBV6-5,.,TRBJ2-5,CASSYGGTQYF,TGTGCCAGCAGTTACGGGGGGACCCAGTACTTC
TRBD1,TRBV19,few,TRBJ2-1,CATQTRGQGRNEQFF,TGTGCCACCCAAACAAGGGGACAGGGGAGAAATGAGCAGTTCTTC
.,TRBV7-9,few,TRBJ1-4,CASSLMLSNEKLFF,TGTGCCAGCAGCTTAATGCTTTCTAATGAAAAACTGTTTTTT
TRBD2,TRBV9,few,TRBJ2-1,CASSVGVSGSMYEQFF,TGTGCCAGCAGCGTAGGGGTTAGCGGGAGTATGTATGAGCAGTTCTTC
.,TRBV30,.,TRBJ1-2,CAWSVIRGFGYTF,TGTGCCTGGAGTGTTATAAGGGGTTTTGGCTACACCTTC
.,TRBV10-3,few,TRBJ1-1,CAISNLQNTEAFF,TGTGCCATCAGCAACCTACAGAACACTGAAGCTTTCTTT
.,TRBV28,few,TRBJ2-7,CASTVPSAYEQYF,TGTGCCAGCACCGTGCCCAGCGCCTACGAGCAGTACTTC
.,TRBV7-9,few,TRBJ1-1,CASSMTANTEAFF,TGTGCCAGCAGCATGACAGCGAACACTGAAGCTTTCTTT
.,TRBV19,few,TRBJ2-7,CASTSASAGIYEQYF,TGTGCCAGTACCTCGGCTAGCGCCGGAATCTACGAGCAGTACTTC
TRBD1,TRBV29-1,few,TRBJ2-5,CSLDRDQTQYF,TGCAGCTTAGACAGGGACCAGACCCAGTACTTC
TRBD1,TRBV9,few,TRBJ1-2,CASSPDRGDYGYTF,TGTGCCAGCAGCCCCGACAGGGGGGACTATGGCTACACCTTC
TRBD1,TRBV4-2,.,TRBJ2-7,CASSQGTGLNEQYF,TGTGCCAGCAGCCAAGGGACAGGGCTTAACGAGCAGTACTTC
.,TRBV18,.,TRBJ1-5,CASSKRRGEGNQPQHF,TGTGCCAGCTCAAAACGCAGGGGTGAGGGCAATCAGCCCCAGCATTTT
.,TRBV29-1,few,TRBJ2-7,CSDGANHEQYF,TGCAGTGACGGGGCCAATCACGAGCAGTACTTC
.,TRBV5-4,few,TRBJ2-2,CASSPSVQENTGELFF,TGTGCCAGCAGCCCCAGTGTACAGGAGAACACCGGGGAGCTGTTTTTT
.,TRBV7-2,.,TRBJ2-3,CASSPSLSTGDTQYF,TGTGCCAGCAGCCCTTCTCTCTCGACCGGAGATACGCAGTATTTT
TRBD1,TRBV5-1,.,TRBJ1-6,CASSAGTVRSPLHF,TGCGCCAGCAGCGCCGGGACAGTCCGCTCACCCCTCCACTTT
TRBD2,TRBV29-1,few,TRBJ2-1,CSVTKRGGYNEQFF,TGCAGCGTTACAAAGCGGGGGGGCTACAATGAGCAGTTCTTC
.,TRBV9,few,TRBJ2-7,CASSVAHRGGEQYF,TGTGCCAGCAGCGTAGCTCACAGGGGAGGCGAGCAGTACTTC
TRBD2,TRBV29-1,few,TRBJ2-1,CSVSSGANEQFF,TGCAGCGTTTCTAGCGGGGCCAATGAGCAGTTCTTC
.,TRBV19,few,TRBJ1-1,CASSFIGTEAFF,TGTGCCAGTAGTTTCATTGGCACTGAAGCTTTCTTT
.,TRBV11-2,few,TRBJ1-5,CASSLWGQPQHF,TGTGCCAGCAGCTTATGGGGGCAGCCCCAGCATTTT
.,TRBV9,.,TRBJ1-5,CASSVGWQGNQPQHF,TGTGCCAGCAGCGTAGGTTGGCAGGGCAATCAGCCCCAGCATTTT
.,TRBV25-1,.,TRBJ2-2,CASSEPAGELFF,TGTGCCAGCAGTGAACCGGCCGGGGAGCTGTTTTTT
.,TRBV18,few,TRBJ2-1,CASSPRGTRYNEQFF,TGTGCCAGCTCCCCCCGTGGGACGCGATACAATGAGCAGTTCTTC
TRBD1,TRBV29-1,few,TRBJ1-1,CSVEVRDRDYTEAFF,TGCAGCGTTGAAGTTAGGGACAGGGACTATACTGAAGCTTTCTTT
.,TRBV21-1,.,TRBJ1-4,CASTTVGAYEKLFF,TGTGCCAGCACCACAGTCGGGGCTTATGAAAAACTGTTTTTT
.,TRBV29-1,few,TRBJ2-4,CSVEKAGGKNIQYF,TGCAGCGTTGAAAAGGCTGGGGGCAAAAACATTCAGTACTTC
TRBD1,TRBV25-1,few,TRBJ2-7,CASSGQGASYEQYF,TGTGCCAGCAGTGGCCAGGGGGCGTCCTACGAGCAGTACTTC
.,TRBV9,.,TRBJ1-5,CASSVGEGNNQPQHF,TGTGCCAGCAGCGTAGGTGAGGGGAACAATCAGCCCCAGCATTTT
TRBD1,TRBV4-1,.,TRBJ2-5,CASSQDRETGGRQETQYF,TGCGCCAGCAGCCAAGATCGGGAGACAGGGGGGCGACAAGAGACCCAGTACTTC
TRBD1,TRBV7-9,.,TRBJ2-7,CASSSILRDSPYEQYF,TGTGCCAGCAGCTCCATACTCCGGGACAGTCCCTACGAGCAGTACTTC
TRBD1,TRBV6-1,few,TRBJ2-4,CASVPDRVGKNIQYF,TGTGCCAGCGTGCCGGACAGGGTCGGCAAAAACATTCAGTACTTC
.,TRBV11-2,few,TRBJ2-5,CASRTSYIRARETQYF,TGTGCCAGCAGGACCTCGTACATTAGGGCAAGAGAGACCCAGTACTTC
.,TRBV7-3,few,TRBJ2-6,CASSTLGSGANVLTF,TGTGCCAGCAGTACGCTAGGCTCTGGGGCCAACGTCCTGACTTTC
.,TRBV7-2,few,TRBJ2-7,CASSFKDSYEQYF,TGTGCCAGCAGCTTCAAGGACTCCTACGAGCAGTACTTC
TRBD1,TRBV4-3,few,TRBJ1-5,CASSRTGGGNQPQHF,TGCGCCAGCAGCCGAACAGGGGGCGGCAATCAGCCCCAGCATTTT
.,TRBV7-2,.,TRBJ1-6,CASSLGGPGAPLHF,TGTGCCAGCAGCTTAGGGGGTCCGGGCGCACCCCTCCACTTT